Detailed here is one T cell receptor (beta chain). What it recognizes is unknown. Germline V gene lookup returns CDR1 SGHRS and CDR2 YFSETQ. There are 15 residues in the CDR3. Trimming took 3 bases from V and 0 from J, leaving 10 bases between them. RNA, once extracted, was reverse transcribed into cDNA for use as the sequencing template. Produced via immunoSEQ multiplex PCR; TCRdb's table is partial and in-frame only. The table records around 35,000 clones, approximately 58% of them present only once. The sample comes from a study of CD8+ T cells in alopecia areata. PBMCs provided sorted CD4+ and CD8+ T cells. Study-level points and caveats: TCRs were shared less clearly across patients than in mice, possibly for HLA-related reasons. Researchers report lesional scalp, most notably alopecia totalis/universalis, outstripped normal scalp in clonality.

The receptor's source is a human donor with alopecia areata. Input material: NKG2D-high CD8+ T cells sorted from blood. This sequence joins TRBV5-1 and TRBJ2-4; possibly TRBD1 for D (5 bases). The CDR3 DNA reads as TGCGCCAGCAGCTCAGGGTCTCTAGCCAAAAACATTCAGTACTTC. Translation: CASSSGSLAKNIQYF.